Following are 16 T cell receptor beta chains from one sample sequenced in a study of T-cell reconstitution after alpha-beta-depleted transplantation in children. It was with unique molecular identifiers that the TCRbeta library was prepared. TCRdb analysed the PCR reads with MiXCR anew, one entry per CDR3 protein. Here the sample spans over 450,000 distinct CDR3 sequences, 8% to 11% being singletons. The sequences come from PBMCs, collected before TCRalphabeta/CD19-depleted stem cell transplant. The receptor source for this set is a child aged 2 to 10 with inherited bone marrow failure, due to receive a stem cell transplant.

This clonotype has ten or more counts. This chain joins TRBV7-2 and TRBJ1-1, with 7 bases identical to TRBD1. Germline V CDR1 and CDR2: SGHTA, FQGNSA. CDR3 length equals 15 residues. Trimming at V came to 4 bases and at J to 2 bases, leaving 7 bases not matched to a gene. The CDR3 DNA is TGTGCCAGCAGCTCGCACAGGGGAGGTAACACTGAAGCTTTCTTT. It codes for CASSSHRGGNTEAFF.

This clonotype was recorded at least ten times. The J gene is TRBJ1-2, the V gene TRBV21-1; the D call in the table, TRBD1, was not verified against the DNA. TRBV21-1 is labeled a pseudogene. This CDR3 is 16 amino acids long. CDR3 sequence reads: CASSKVPGQGNYGYTF. The CDR3 nucleotides read TGTGCCAGCAGCAAAGTCCCGGGACAGGGGAACTATGGCTACACCTTC.

Ten or more counts support this clonotype. The chain is built from TRBV28 and TRBJ2-5, with TRBD2 matching 11 bases. The V gene's germline CDR1 is MDHEN and CDR2 SYDVKM. This CDR3 region has 17 residues. Trimming cost V 5 bases and J 2 bases; bases outside gene matches: 10. This CDR3 reads CASSPRGLAVPQETQYF. The CDR3 region has the DNA TGTGCCAGCAGTCCCCGGGGACTAGCGGTACCACAAGAGACCCAGTACTTC.

There are many counts of this clonotype. This chain connects TRBV24-1 to TRBJ2-7, with D perhaps TRBD1 (5 bases). CDR1 is KGHDR and CDR2 is SFDVKD in the germline V gene. Trimming left V 5 bases short and J 5 bases short, with 12 bases between. The CDR3 is made up of 13 amino acids. Here the CDR3 reads CATSAAGYNEQYF. For the CDR3, the DNA is TGTGCCACCAGTGCCGCAGGGTATAACGAGCAGTACTTC.

This clonotype was counted at least ten times. CDR3 sequence: CASSLVLRTSVEQYF. CDR3 nucleotides: TGTGCCAGCAGCTTAGTCTTAAGGACTAGCGTCGAGCAGTACTTC. The chain carries TRBV7-2 and TRBJ2-7, with TRBD2 matching over 9 bases. Germline CDR1 is SGHTA and CDR2 is FQGNSA. V was pared by 1 base and J by 6 bases, with 7 bases of the junction left unmatched. The CDR3 consists of 15 residues.

The chain combines TRBV27 with TRBJ1-6, with a weak D call TRBD1 (5 bases). The CDR3 extends over 17 amino acids. Trimming pared 1 base from V and 0 bases from J, leaving 10 bases between. The germline gives CDR1 MNHEY, CDR2 SMNVEV (reference sequence). As DNA, the CDR3 is TGTGCCAGCAGTTTATTTTCCGGGACCTCCTATAATTCACCCCTCCACTTT. This gives the protein CASSLFSGTSYNSPLHF.

In regard to this clonotype: With a much larger clone just one base away, this may be a read error. The V gene is TRBV20-1, the J gene TRBJ2-1, with TRBD2 matching over 14 bases. Germline assignment: CDR1 DFQATT and CDR2 SNEGSKA (reference sequence). This CDR3 contains 15 residues. V was pared by 7 bases and J by 8 bases, with 10 bases of the junction left unmatched. The CDR3 nucleotides are TGCAGTGATAGGGGGACTAGCGGGAGAAGGCATGAGCAGTTCTTC. This sequence encodes CSDRGTSGRRHEQFF.

The rearrangement joins TRBV13 to TRBJ2-7; 7 bases fit TRBD2. This CDR3 spans 15 amino acids. The J segment lost 3 bases and the V segment lost 5 bases, leaving 10 bases of the junction unmatched. Germline loops: CDR1 PRHDT, CDR2 FYEKMQ (reference sequence). The CDR3 loop reads CASSVSLATHYEQYF. DNA of the CDR3: TGTGCCAGCAGCGTATCACTAGCGACCCACTACGAGCAGTACTTC.

This clonotype was seen more than once but under ten times. The chain combines TRBV29-1 with TRBJ2-5; TRBD2 matches at 10 bases. In germline, CDR1 is SQVTM, CDR2 ANQGSEA. V gave up 1 base and J gave up 3 bases; unmatched junction bases: 5. CDR3 length: 15 amino acids. The CDR3 loop reads CSVEGGLAGEETQYF. The CDR3 DNA reads as TGCAGCGTTGAAGGGGGGCTAGCGGGAGAAGAGACCCAGTACTTC.

In regard to this clonotype: A read error is possible here, since a much larger clone lies one base away. The rearrangement joins TRBV4-3 to TRBJ2-1; possible D gene TRBD1, 5 bases. The CDR3 extends over 16 amino acids. The germline gives CDR1 LGHNA, CDR2 YSLEER. For the CDR3, the DNA is TGCGCCAGCAGCCAAGATACCGGACAATCTTACAATGAGCGGTTCTTC. Its translation: CASSQDTGQSYNERFF.

This clonotype has more than one count but fewer than ten. This chain links TRBV6-5 with TRBJ1-1; no clear D. Germline V gene lookup returns CDR1 MNHEY and CDR2 SVGAGI. V was trimmed by 0 bases and J by 10 bases, leaving 24 bases between them. CDR3 length equals 17 residues. The CDR3 reads CASSYSGTFPGPRGAFF. CDR3 nucleotide sequence: TGTGCCAGCAGTTACTCGGGAACCTTCCCGGGCCCCCGGGGAGCTTTCTTT.

This rearrangement joins TRBV20-1 to TRBJ1-2; no firm D call. Between the trimmed V and J ends, which lost 3 bases and 7 bases, there was a span of 12 bases. The CDR3 runs 12 residues. The germline V gene has CDR1 DFQATT and CDR2 SNEGSKA (reference sequence). The CDR3 coding sequence is TGCAGTGCTAGTATAGACGCTGCTGGCTACACCTTC. Its protein product is CSASIDAAGYTF.

This clonotype was picked up many times. The chain has TRBV5-1 and TRBJ1-1, with 8 bases identical to TRBD1. Losses at the gene ends were 0 bases for V and 5 bases for J; bases not matched to a gene: 6. CDR3 size: 15 residues. Germline loops: CDR1 SGHRS, CDR2 YFSETQ. The CDR3 here is CASSLGQGAITEAFF. CDR3 nucleotide sequence: TGCGCCAGCAGCTTGGGGCAGGGGGCGATTACTGAAGCTTTCTTT. Supplemented by reference TRBV5-1 and TRBJ1-1, the full variable domain reads KAGVTQTPRYLIKTRGQQVTLSCSPISGHRSVSWYQQTPGQGLQFLFEYFSETQRNKGNFPGRFSGRQFSNSRSEMNVSTLELGDSALYLCASSLGQGAITEAFFGQGTRLTVV.

The table lists this clonotype with many counts. The rearrangement links TRBV20-1 to TRBJ2-3; 7 nucleotides match TRBD2. The ends lost 7 bases at V and 4 bases at J; junction bases unmatched: 11. Per the germline V gene, CDR1 is DFQATT and CDR2 is SNEGSKA (reference sequence). This CDR3 is built from 14 residues. The CDR3 bases are TGCAGTGGGCAGGGCGGGAGATTTGCAGATACGCAGTATTTT. It codes for CSGQGGRFADTQYF.

This clonotype came up many times. In DNA form, the CDR3 reads TGTGCCAGCAGACCGACAGGGGCGACTGAAGCTTTCTTT. Its translation: CASRPTGATEAFF. The chain has TRBV27 and TRBJ1-1; 8 bases align to TRBD1. Germline V CDR1 and CDR2: MNHEY, SMNVEV (reference sequence). The CDR3 consists of 13 residues. J was trimmed by 5 bases and V by 6 bases; bases with no gene match: 5.

This clonotype showed up many times. The V gene is TRBV12-3 or TRBV12-4, the J gene TRBJ2-5; D may be TRBD1 (5 bases). The V end was cut by 6 bases, the J end by 0 bases, with 14 bases between. The CDR3 length is 15 residues. CDR3 loop: CASSTRAGYQETQYF. CDR3 nucleotides: TGTGCCAGCAGCACGCGTGCAGGGTACCAAGAGACCCAGTACTTC.